The 13 T cell receptor beta chains in this list originate from one sample, sequenced in a study of cytomegalovirus exposure and HLA in healthy donors. Vbeta (60) and Jbeta (13) primers were used in the PCR. Sequencing used immunoSEQ multiplex PCR; TCRdb keeps in-frame clones, though not all of them. The sample contains 200,000 to 250,000 clones, 85% of which appear only once. Material: PBMCs. The receptors come from a human donor in good health.

The chain carries TRBV28 and TRBJ1-5, with D possibly matching TRBD1 (5 bases). This CDR3 region has 16 residues. Germline-derived CDR1 and CDR2 are MDHEN and SYDVKM. V lost 3 bases to trimming and J lost 4 bases, with 16 bases between them. CDR3 DNA: TGTGCCAGCAGTTTGTTGGACCCGGGACTGAATCAGCCCCAGCATTTT. This encodes CASSLLDPGLNQPQHF.

This clone was recorded once. J is TRBJ2-7 and V is TRBV25-1, with TRBD1 as a possible D gene (5 bases). Germline assignment: CDR1 MGHDK and CDR2 SYGVNS. The V end was cut by 1 base, the J end by 5 bases, with 6 bases between. CDR3 length: 12 residues. The CDR3 bases are TGTGCCAGCAGTGAATTGGGGCACGAGCAGTACTTC. Its protein product is CASSELGHEQYF.

The rearrangement joins TRBV7-2 to TRBJ2-7, with a tentative D call TRBD1 (6 bases). The CDR3 has 16 amino acids. Germline V CDR1 and CDR2: SGHTA, FQGNSA. The V gene lost 6 bases and the J gene lost 1 base, with 19 bases spanning the gap. Here the CDR3 DNA reads TGTGCCAGCAGTTTCACCGGGCCAGGGGCTTCCTACGAGCAGTACTTC. Its protein product is CASSFTGPGASYEQYF.

Worth noting for this clone: At one boundary the junction diverges from the germline segment, which might be a read error. Additional DNA sequences in this sample encode the identical CDR3. J is TRBJ2-7 and V is TRBV7-7, with TRBD1 identical over 7 bases. From germline, CDR1 is SSHAT and CDR2 FNYEAQ (reference sequence). The CDR3 is 13 residues long. The CDR3 protein is CASSPGQSYEQYF. DNA for the CDR3: TGTGCTAGCAGTCCGGGACAGTCCTACGAGCAGTACTTC.

The chain carries TRBV5-8 and TRBJ2-3, with 10 bases that match TRBD2. This CDR3 is 16 amino acids long. Germline assignment: CDR1 SGHTS and CDR2 YDEGEE. The V gene end was trimmed by 7 bases and the J gene end by 2 bases; junction bases not matched to a gene: 10. The chain's CDR3 is CASGVLAGAVTDTQYF. The CDR3 nucleotides read TGTGCCAGCGGGGTTCTAGCGGGAGCTGTCACAGATACGCAGTATTTT.

J is TRBJ1-5 and V is TRBV6-5, with 8 positions matching TRBD1. From germline, CDR1 is MNHEY and CDR2 SVGAGI. V was clipped by 6 bases and J by 4 bases; unmatched bases: 8. This CDR3 contains 15 residues. The CDR3 protein is CASSNDRGGNQPQHF. In nucleotides, the CDR3 is TGTGCCAGCAGCAATGACAGGGGCGGAAATCAGCCCCAGCATTTT.

In this sample, this clone turned up a few times. The rearrangement uses TRBV14 and TRBJ2-5; 9 bases fit TRBD2. Germline-derived CDR1 and CDR2 are SGHDN and FVKESK. Germline trimming cut 3 bases from V and 3 bases from J; bases unmatched to any gene: 8. This CDR3 has 16 amino acids. The DNA for the CDR3 is TGTGCCAGCAGCCAGATAGCGGGAGTCACCGAAGAGACCCAGTACTTC. This encodes CASSQIAGVTEETQYF.

This sequence joins TRBV4-2 and TRBJ1-1; D gene unclear. The CDR3 is 13 amino acids. CDR1 and CDR2 from the germline V gene are LGHNA and YNFKEQ. The V gene lost 5 bases and the J gene lost 0 bases, with 7 bases spanning the gap. The CDR3 bases are TGTGCCAGCAGCGTTTACATGAACACTGAAGCTTTCTTT. Protein product: CASSVYMNTEAFF.

Details on this clone: One junction end disagrees with the germline gene, perhaps due to a read error. The gene calls are TRBV7-2 and TRBJ2-3; D is perhaps TRBD1 (6 bases). The CDR3 sequence is 11 residues long. Germline lookup yields CDR1 SGHTA and CDR2 FQGNSA. CDR3 protein: CASSLWGHSKF. The CDR3 region has the DNA TGTGCCAGCAGCTTATGGGGACACAGTAAGTTT.

The V gene is TRBV6-5, the J gene TRBJ2-4, with 10 bases lining up with TRBD1. V shed 4 bases, J shed 8 bases, and the junction held 11 bases outside the gene matches. The CDR3 contains 16 residues. Germline CDR1 is MNHEY and CDR2 is SVGAGI. CDR3 DNA: TGTGCCAGCAGTTGGGGCCGGGACAGGGGTACACACATTCAGTACTTC. It codes for CASSWGRDRGTHIQYF.

The rearrangement links TRBV27 to TRBJ2-7; TRBD1 matches at 9 bases. CDR1 and CDR2 from the germline V gene are MNHEY and SMNVEV (reference sequence). V dropped 5 bases and J dropped 5; count of bases not matched to a gene: 1. CDR3 length: 12 residues. CDR3 sequence (DNA): TGTGCCAGCAGTAGACAGGGGGACGAGCAGTACTTC. Translation gives CASSRQGDEQYF.

A remark on this clone: At the DNA level, this CDR3 is encoded by other sequences in the same sample as well. The rearrangement joins TRBV28 to TRBJ2-3; 13 positions match TRBD2. CDR3 length: 15 amino acids. V shed 2 bases and J 4 bases; nucleotides not matched to a gene: 0. The germline CDR1 and CDR2 sequences are MDHEN and SYDVKM. This CDR3 reads CASSLGLAGADTQYF. CDR3 nucleotide sequence: TGTGCCAGCAGTTTAGGACTAGCGGGAGCAGATACGCAGTATTTT.

This clone has more than one count but fewer than ten. The genes are TRBV5-1 and TRBJ2-6, with 13 nucleotides matching TRBD2. The CDR3 loop spans 19 amino acids. Trimming at V came to 4 bases and at J to 0 bases, leaving 7 bases not matched to a gene. Germline CDR1 is SGHRS and CDR2 is YFSETQ. CDR3 in amino acids: CASSRGLAGTLSGANVLTF. The CDR3 DNA follows: TGCGCCAGCAGCAGGGGACTAGCGGGGACCCTCTCTGGGGCCAACGTCCTGACTTTC.